The TCR beta chain under discussion was sequenced for a study of T-cell reconstitution after alpha-beta-depleted transplantation in children. General study results and limits: Some patients showed high day-60 TCRbeta diversity, which derived from surviving recipient T cells and thymic progenitors. A year had passed since transplant, and T-cell counts and diversity by then came mostly from newly produced T cells. By about two months after transplant, alpha-beta T cells reportedly arose from several hundred graft clones that had expanded.

CDR1 is SGHVS, CDR2 FNYEAQ, per germline. This CDR3 is built from 15 residues. Details on this clonotype: Its antigen is still unknown. With a much larger clone just one base away, this may be a read error.

The TCRbeta library was prepared with unique molecular identifiers. TCRdb itself ran the PCR reads through MiXCR, one entry per CDR3 protein. The table includes around 200,000 distinct CDR3 sequences, roughly 10% detected once. The genes are TRBV7-6 and TRBJ2-2; TRBD2 matches at 9 bases. Sequences were derived from PBMCs, sampled before TCRalphabeta/CD19-depleted stem cell transplant. This receptor was identified in a child younger than two with acute myeloid leukemia, due to receive a stem cell transplant. The CDR3 bases are TGTACCAGCAGCTTACAGCTACTAGCGGGCGGGGAGCTGTTTTTT. It specifies CTSSLQLLAGGELFF.